Below are 27 T cell receptor beta chains sequenced from a single sample in a study of cytomegalovirus exposure and HLA in healthy donors. Amplification used 60 Vbeta primers and 13 Jbeta primers. The data were produced by immunoSEQ multiplex PCR, yet TCRdb's version contains in-frame clones alone and is incomplete. Found here are 100,000 to 150,000 clones, 65% to 75% of them singletons; the top ten hold 5.8%. The sequencing sample was made of PBMCs. Every receptor here comes from a woman between 50 and 59 years old in good health and CMV-seropositive.

This clone turned up a few times. This CDR3 is CASSPQTSGETQYF. The CDR3 region has the DNA TGTGCCAGCAGCCCCCAGACTAGCGGGGAGACCCAGTACTTC. The chain joins TRBV9 to TRBJ2-5; 10 bases are shared with TRBD2. After removal of 4 bases from V and 5 bases from J, the junction contained 5 bases not matched to a gene. The CDR3 totals 14 residues. The V gene's germline CDR1 is SGDLS and CDR2 YYNGEE.

A few counts support this clone. The chain recombines TRBV2 with TRBJ1-1; 7 bases match TRBD1. V shed 5 bases, J shed 11 bases, and the junction held 5 bases outside the gene matches. The germline CDR1 and CDR2 sequences are SNHLY and FYNNEI. This CDR3 spans 11 amino acids. CDR3 sequence (DNA): TGTGCCAGCAGTCCAGACAGGGTGGCTTTCTTT. Protein sequence: CASSPDRVAFF.

This clone has a handful of counts. The chain couples TRBV6-1 to TRBJ2-7; D possibly corresponds to TRBD2 (7 bases). Looked up from germline, CDR1 is MNHNS and CDR2 is SASEGT. V lost 4 bases to trimming and J lost 2 bases, with 15 bases between them. CDR3 length equals 15 residues. The CDR3 protein is CASSVGGTIPYEQYF. The DNA of the CDR3 is TGTGCCAGCAGTGTGGGGGGGACAATCCCCTACGAGCAGTACTTC.

The chain combines TRBV6-6 with TRBJ2-5, with D maybe TRBD1 (5 bases). Trimming left V 8 bases short and J 5 bases short, with 12 bases between. This CDR3 is 12 amino acids long. Germline V lookup: CDR1 MNHNY, CDR2 SVGAGI (reference sequence). For the CDR3, the DNA is TGTGCCAGCGGGCCCTCAGGGGAGACCCAGTACTTC. Translation gives CASGPSGETQYF.

This chain links TRBV6-1 with TRBJ2-5, with TRBD1 identical over 10 bases. The assigned J gene may be wrong: the sequence end matches TRBJ2-7 better. This CDR3 is 14 amino acids long. CDR1 is MNHNS and CDR2 is SASEGT in the germline V gene. This chain's CDR3 is CAGENRDRGHEQYF. The CDR3 region has the DNA TGTGCCGGAGAGAACCGGGACAGGGGTCACGAGCAGTACTTC.

The chain carries TRBV4-2 and TRBJ1-1; possible D gene TRBD1, 6 bases. Trimming took 4 bases from V and 1 from J, leaving 16 bases between them. The CDR3 has 16 residues. The germline V gene encodes CDR1 LGHNA and CDR2 YNFKEQ. CDR3: CASSPRQAEGNTEAFF. The CDR3 DNA is TGTGCCAGCAGCCCTCGACAGGCAGAGGGGAACACTGAAGCTTTCTTT.

About this clone: Other DNA sequences within the sample encode an identical CDR3. The CDR3 region has the DNA TGTGCCACCAGCAGAGAGGGGGGTCAGCCCCAGCATTTT. Its translation: CATSREGGQPQHF. This chain uses TRBV15 with TRBJ1-5; D perhaps matches TRBD1 (5 bases). The V end lost 0 bases, the J end lost 6 bases, and 6 bases lay between the germline ends. From germline, CDR1 is LNHNV and CDR2 YYDKDF (reference sequence). This CDR3 contains 13 residues.

This clone was seen only a few times. The junction departs from germline at one end; a sequencing error may be responsible. CDR3 in DNA: TGCGCCAGTAAGGGGGCCGCTAACTATGGCTACCCCTTC. Translation: CASKGAANYGYPF. The chain uses TRBV10-2 and TRBJ1-2, with 7 bases matching TRBD1. The CDR3 runs to 13 residues. The germline V gene encodes CDR1 WSHSY and CDR2 SAAADI.

The chain links TRBV5-1 to TRBJ1-1; the D gene is possibly TRBD1 (6 bases). CDR3 length equals 16 residues. Per germline, CDR1 SGHRS and CDR2 YFSETQ. Trimming cost V 6 bases and J 5 bases, with 23 bases left between them. CDR3 nucleotide sequence: TGCGCCAGCAAGCCGGGGGGCCAGTTGGTTGGTACTGAAGCTTTCTTT. It specifies CASKPGGQLVGTEAFF. The full variable domain, in which reference TRBV5-1 and TRBJ1-1 provide the parts outside the CDR3, is KAGVTQTPRYLIKTRGQQVTLSCSPISGHRSVSWYQQTPGQGLQFLFEYFSETQRNKGNFPGRFSGRQFSNSRSEMNVSTLELGDSALYLCASKPGGQLVGTEAFFGQGTRLTVV.

The chain carries TRBV10-1 and TRBJ2-7; D may be TRBD2 (5 bases). The CDR3 has 14 residues. With 11 bases removed from V and 0 bases from J, the gap between germline ends came to 17 bases. The germline V gene encodes CDR1 WNHNN and CDR2 SYGVQD (reference sequence). In DNA, the CDR3 is TGCGCCTTTCGGGGTTCGGGTTGCTCCTACGAGCAGTACTTC. Protein product: CAFRGSGCSYEQYF.

The count of this clone is one. The chain has TRBV5-5 and TRBJ2-3; perhaps TRBD1 as D (7 bases). Germline values: CDR1 SGHKS, CDR2 YYEKEE (reference sequence). The CDR3 has 16 amino acids. Trimming pared 4 bases from V and 2 bases from J, leaving 17 bases between. The CDR3 reads CASSRLAGQITDTQYF. CDR3 sequence (DNA): TGTGCCAGCAGCCGGCTGGCGGGACAGATCACAGATACGCAGTATTTT.

The gene calls are TRBV6-1 and TRBJ2-5; no reliable D call. There are 11 residues in the CDR3. Per the germline V gene, CDR1 is MNHNS and CDR2 is SASEGT. Trimming cost V 4 bases and J 5 bases, with 5 bases left between them. The CDR3 is CASSAQETQYF. The DNA for the CDR3 is TGTGCCAGCAGTGCTCAGGAGACCCAGTACTTC.

The V call is TRBV7-6, the J call TRBJ2-1; the match to TRBD1 covers 9 bases. After removal of 5 bases from V and 9 bases from J, the junction contained 11 bases not matched to a gene. Germline CDR1 SGHVS, CDR2 FNYEAQ. The CDR3 sequence is 15 residues long. CDR3 sequence reads: CASSPQGQGFGEQFF. CDR3 bases: TGTGCCAGCAGCCCCCAGGGACAGGGTTTTGGTGAGCAGTTCTTC.

V gene TRBV2 combines with J gene TRBJ2-7; D perhaps matches TRBD1 (6 bases). Trimming cost V 3 bases and J 3 bases, with 6 bases left between them. The CDR3 is 12 amino acids. CDR1 and CDR2 (germline): SNHLY, FYNNEI. In nucleotides, the CDR3 is TGTGCCAGCAGTGACAGGGGCTACGAGCAGTACTTC. Amino acid sequence: CASSDRGYEQYF.

This clone was detected a few times. The chain carries TRBV10-2 and TRBJ2-3; D is possibly TRBD2 (5 bases). Germline V gene sequence: CDR1 WSHSY, CDR2 SAAADI. The CDR3 totals 12 residues. The ends were cut back, 3 bases at V and 5 bases at J, with 6 bases in the middle. CDR3 sequence reads: CASSEEGDTQYF. CDR3 DNA sequence: TGCGCCAGCAGTGAAGAGGGAGATACGCAGTATTTT.

The chain has TRBV18 and TRBJ1-6; D is uncertain. Looked up from germline, CDR1 is KGHSH and CDR2 is LQKENI. Deletions cut 5 bases from V and 7 bases from J, with 12 bases between. The CDR3 runs 14 residues. The CDR3 DNA reads TGTGCCAGCTCAATTGGACTGTCGAATTCACCCCTCCACTTT. It encodes CASSIGLSNSPLHF. Supplemented by reference TRBV18 and TRBJ1-6, the full variable domain reads NAGVMQNPRHLVRRRGQEARLRCSPMKGHSHVYWYRQLPEEGLKFMVYLQKENIIDESGMPKERFSAEFPKEGPSILRIQQVVRGDSAAYFCASSIGLSNSPLHFGNGTRLTVT.

The chain links TRBV6-5 to TRBJ1-2, with no clear D. Germline CDR1 reads MNHEY; CDR2 reads SVGAGI. The CDR3 sequence is 13 residues long. V lost 2 bases to trimming and J lost 0 bases, with 4 bases between them. The CDR3: CASSYAANYGYTF. CDR3 sequence (DNA): TGTGCCAGCAGTTACGCGGCTAACTATGGCTACACCTTC.

The sample holds a few counts of this clone. The chain joins TRBV5-6 to TRBJ1-1, with 10 bases identical to TRBD1. Germline CDR1 is SGHDT and CDR2 is YYEEEE. Losses at the gene ends were 5 bases for V and 0 bases for J; bases not matched to a gene: 1. The CDR3 covers 14 residues. The CDR3 here is CASRDRGLNTEAFF. CDR3 coding DNA: TGTGCCAGCAGGGACAGGGGGTTGAACACTGAAGCTTTCTTT. The full variable domain, completed using reference TRBV5-6 and TRBJ1-1, is DAGVTQSPTHLIKTRGQQVTLRCSPKSGHDTVSWYQQALGQGPQFIFQYYEEEERQRGNFPDRFSGHQFPNYSSELNVNALLLGDSALYLCASRDRGLNTEAFFGQGTRLTVV.

This clone showed up just a few times. V and J are TRBV2 and TRBJ1-2, with D possibly matching TRBD1 (6 bases). With 2 bases removed from V and 0 bases from J, the gap between germline ends came to 10 bases. This CDR3 has 15 amino acids. Germline lookup yields CDR1 SNHLY and CDR2 FYNNEI. CDR3 region: CASSERDTPNYGYTF. In DNA form, the CDR3 reads TGTGCCAGCAGTGAAAGGGACACCCCTAACTATGGCTACACCTTC.

This clone appeared a few times. The chain couples TRBV5-1 to TRBJ1-2, with D hard to call. CDR1 is SGHRS and CDR2 is YFSETQ in the germline V gene. CDR3 length: 13 amino acids. Deletions cut 3 bases from V and 8 bases from J, with 14 bases between. In DNA, the CDR3 is TGCGCCAGCAGCTCTCATACCACGAGGGGCTACACCTTC. Amino acid sequence: CASSSHTTRGYTF.

The V call is TRBV20-1, the J call TRBJ1-4; D is uncertain. The CDR3 spans 11 residues. The germline V gene encodes CDR1 DFQATT and CDR2 SNEGSKA (reference sequence). V was shortened by 5 bases and J by 8 bases, with 9 bases between the two germline ends. This chain's CDR3 is CSALAEEKLFF. CDR3 DNA sequence: TGCAGTGCTTTGGCGGAAGAAAAACTGTTTTTT.

This clone has only a few counts. This chain connects TRBV4-3 to TRBJ2-1; 12 bases match TRBD2. Germline V gene data show CDR1 as LGHNA and CDR2 as YSLEER. This CDR3 has 15 residues. Unmatched junction bases numbered 5, after V lost 1 base and J lost 10 bases. CDR3 sequence: CASSQGLAGAREQFF. The CDR3 nucleotides read TGCGCCAGCAGCCAAGGACTAGCGGGGGCTAGGGAGCAGTTCTTC.

The sample holds one count of this clone. CDR3 DNA: TGTGCCAGCAGCTTGAGGGGGCCCCTCAATCAGCCCCAGCATTTT. Translating gives CASSLRGPLNQPQHF. This chain joins TRBV5-6 and TRBJ1-5; TRBD1 aligns across 7 bases. The CDR3 has 15 amino acids. Per the germline V gene, CDR1 is SGHDT and CDR2 is YYEEEE. Unmatched junction bases numbered 4, after V lost 1 base and J lost 3 bases.

The rearrangement uses TRBV5-6 and TRBJ2-7, with D possibly being TRBD1 (5 bases). This CDR3 contains 14 residues. The V end was cut by 2 bases, the J end by 9 bases, with 18 bases between. The V gene's germline CDR1 is SGHDT and CDR2 YYEEEE. The CDR3 DNA is TGTGCCAGCAGCTTAGGGTCGACAGCAGTGCGGCAGTACTTC. Protein: CASSLGSTAVRQYF.

This clone was seen more than once but under ten times. The V and J genes are TRBV5-1 and TRBJ1-1; D uncertain. V dropped 0 bases and J dropped 4 bases, with 10 bases sitting between them. Germline values: CDR1 SGHRS, CDR2 YFSETQ. This CDR3 is built from 14 residues. The CDR3 DNA reads as TGCGCCAGCAGCTTGGGAGGTTATGGCACTGAAGCTTTCTTT. Translation: CASSLGGYGTEAFF.

As to this clone: Compared with germline, one end of the junction differs, possibly owing to a read error. The chain joins TRBV15 to TRBJ1-2; 8 bases map to TRBD1. Germline CDR1 is LNHNV and CDR2 is YYDKDF (reference sequence). This CDR3 spans 17 amino acids. The CDR3 nucleotides read TGTGCCACCAGCAGATCAAGACAGGGCCAGGGGGCAGGTGGCTACCCCTTC. As protein: CATSRSRQGQGAGGYPF.

The rearrangement joins TRBV7-2 to TRBJ1-5; TRBD1 might be the D (5 bases). The CDR3 length is 15 residues. Germline V gene data show CDR1 as SGHTA and CDR2 as FQGNSA. V was trimmed by 3 bases and J by 1 base, leaving 10 bases between them. CDR3: CASSLVQVSNQPQHF. CDR3 in DNA: TGTGCCAGCAGCTTGGTACAGGTCAGCAATCAGCCCCAGCATTTT.